The sequence of this T cell receptor beta chain was determined in a study of blood T cell repertoires in COVID-19. Under the authors' procedure: Amplifying reference gene primers gave estimates of nucleated cell counts. The assay was immunoSEQ multiplex PCR, and TCRdb's table has in-frame clones only and misses some. V and J calls and clone size are copied from that table; D and trimming were computed from the DNA. Of approximately 150,000 clones in the sample, 70% to 80% were seen once. CDR3 length: 15 amino acids. The ends were cut back, 3 bases at V and 4 bases at J, with 13 bases in the middle. Germline V CDR1 and CDR2: SNHLY, FYNNEI. Assignment of participants to cohorts was predicated upon participant-reported clinical history.

Sequenced sample: PBMCs or T cells enriched from blood (not recorded which). The origin of this receptor is a woman in her 70s in a cohort exposed to, infected with or recovered from COVID-19 (not recorded which). The J gene is TRBJ1-5, the V gene TRBV2; D is unclear. CDR3 DNA sequence: TGTGCCAGCAGTGAGGGGTCGGGAAGGAATCAGCCCCAGCATTTT. This encodes CASSEGSGRNQPQHF. Full variable domain (outside the CDR3, taken from reference TRBV2 and TRBJ1-5): EPEVTQTPSHQVTQMGQEVILRCVPISNHLYFYWYRQILGQKVEFLVSFYNNEISEKSEIFDDQFSVERPDGSNFTLKIRSTKLEDSAMYFCASSEGSGRNQPQHFGDGTRLSIL.